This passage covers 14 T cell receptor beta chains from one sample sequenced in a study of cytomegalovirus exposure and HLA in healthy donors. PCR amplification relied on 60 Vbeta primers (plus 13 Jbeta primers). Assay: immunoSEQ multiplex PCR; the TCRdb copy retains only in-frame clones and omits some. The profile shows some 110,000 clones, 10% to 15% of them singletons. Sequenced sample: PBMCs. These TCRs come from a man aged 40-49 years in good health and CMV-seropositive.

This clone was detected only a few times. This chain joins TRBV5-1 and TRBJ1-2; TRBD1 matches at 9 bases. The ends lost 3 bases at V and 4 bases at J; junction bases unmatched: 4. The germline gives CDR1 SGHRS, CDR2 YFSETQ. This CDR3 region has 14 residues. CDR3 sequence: CASSSGQGSYGYTF. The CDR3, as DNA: TGCGCCAGCAGCTCGGGACAGGGCAGCTATGGCTACACCTTC. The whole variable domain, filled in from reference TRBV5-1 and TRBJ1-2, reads KAGVTQTPRYLIKTRGQQVTLSCSPISGHRSVSWYQQTPGQGLQFLFEYFSETQRNKGNFPGRFSGRQFSNSRSEMNVSTLELGDSALYLCASSSGQGSYGYTFGSGTRLTVV.

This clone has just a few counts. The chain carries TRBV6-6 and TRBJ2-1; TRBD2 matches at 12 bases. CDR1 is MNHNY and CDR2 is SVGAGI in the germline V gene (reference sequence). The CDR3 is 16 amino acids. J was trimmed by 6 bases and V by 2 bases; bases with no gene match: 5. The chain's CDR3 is CASSYGGTSGSNEQFF. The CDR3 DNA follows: TGTGCCAGCAGTTACGGCGGGACTAGCGGGTCCAATGAGCAGTTCTTC.

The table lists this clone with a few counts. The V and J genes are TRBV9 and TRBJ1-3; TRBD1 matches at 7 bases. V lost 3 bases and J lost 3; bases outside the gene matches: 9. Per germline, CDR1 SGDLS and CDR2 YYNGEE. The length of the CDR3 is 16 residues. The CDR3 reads CASSDQGTVVGNTIYF. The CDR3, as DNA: TGTGCCAGCAGCGACCAGGGGACAGTGGTTGGAAACACCATATATTTT.

CDR3 bases: TGTGCCAGCAAACACAGGGGGAACACTGAAGCTTTCTTT. Amino acid sequence: CASKHRGNTEAFF. The chain links TRBV6-5 to TRBJ1-1, with TRBD1 identical over 7 bases. Germline V gene sequence: CDR1 MNHEY, CDR2 SVGAGI. Trimming removed 7 bases from V and 1 base from J; junction bases left unmatched: 3. The CDR3 has 13 residues.

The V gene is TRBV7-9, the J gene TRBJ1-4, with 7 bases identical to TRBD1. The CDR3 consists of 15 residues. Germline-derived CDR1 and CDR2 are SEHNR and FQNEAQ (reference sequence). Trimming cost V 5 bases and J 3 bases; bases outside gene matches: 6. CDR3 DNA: TGTGCCAGCAGCCCCTGGGACAGTCCTAATGAAAAACTGTTTTTT. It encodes CASSPWDSPNEKLFF.

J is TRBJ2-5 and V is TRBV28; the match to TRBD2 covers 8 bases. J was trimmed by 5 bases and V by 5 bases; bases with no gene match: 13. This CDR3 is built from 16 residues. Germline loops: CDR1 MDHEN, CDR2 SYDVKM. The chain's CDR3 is CASSIPKREKGETQYF. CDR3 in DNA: TGTGCCAGCAGTATACCGAAGCGGGAGAAGGGGGAGACCCAGTACTTC.

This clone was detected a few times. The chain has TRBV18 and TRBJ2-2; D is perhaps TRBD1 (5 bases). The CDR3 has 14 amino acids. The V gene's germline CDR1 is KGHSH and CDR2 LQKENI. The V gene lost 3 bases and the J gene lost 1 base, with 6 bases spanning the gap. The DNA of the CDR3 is TGTGCCAGCTCACCCGACAGGAACACCGGGGAGCTGTTTTTT. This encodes CASSPDRNTGELFF.

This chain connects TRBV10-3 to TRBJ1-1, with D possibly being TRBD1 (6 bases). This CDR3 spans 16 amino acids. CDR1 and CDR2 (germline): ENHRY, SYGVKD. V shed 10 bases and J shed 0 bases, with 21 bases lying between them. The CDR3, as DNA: TGTGCCAGCCTACGTGGGGGGGGCAGTTTGAACACTGAAGCTTTCTTT. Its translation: CASLRGGGSLNTEAFF.

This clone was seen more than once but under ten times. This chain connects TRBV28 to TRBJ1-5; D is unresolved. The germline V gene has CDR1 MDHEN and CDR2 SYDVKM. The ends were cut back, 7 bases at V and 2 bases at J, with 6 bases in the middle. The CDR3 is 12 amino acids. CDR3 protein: CASNAGNQPQHF. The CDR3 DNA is TGTGCCAGCAACGCGGGCAATCAGCCCCAGCATTTT. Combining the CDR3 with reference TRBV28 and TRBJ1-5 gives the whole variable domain DVKVTQSSRYLVKRTGEKVFLECVQDMDHENMFWYRQDPGLGLRLIYFSYDVKMKEKGDIPEGYSVSREKKERFSLILESASTNQTSMYLCASNAGNQPQHFGDGTRLSIL.

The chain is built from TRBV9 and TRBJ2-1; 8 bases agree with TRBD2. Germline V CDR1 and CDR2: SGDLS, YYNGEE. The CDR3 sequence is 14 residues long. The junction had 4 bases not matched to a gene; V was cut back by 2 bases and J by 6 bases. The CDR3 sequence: CASSVSGSRNEQFF. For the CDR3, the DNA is TGTGCCAGCAGCGTGAGCGGGAGTCGCAATGAGCAGTTCTTC.

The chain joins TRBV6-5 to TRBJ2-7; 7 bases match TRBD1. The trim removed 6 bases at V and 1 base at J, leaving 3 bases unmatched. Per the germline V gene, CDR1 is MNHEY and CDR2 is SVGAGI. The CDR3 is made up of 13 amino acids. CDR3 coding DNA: TGTGCCAGCAGGAAGACAGGGTCCTACGAGCAGTACTTC. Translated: CASRKTGSYEQYF.

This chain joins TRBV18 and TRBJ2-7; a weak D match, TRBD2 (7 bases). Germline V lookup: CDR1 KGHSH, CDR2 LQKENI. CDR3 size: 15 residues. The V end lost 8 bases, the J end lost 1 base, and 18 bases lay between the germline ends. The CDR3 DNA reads TGTGCCAGCCGGGAACGCGGGGGCTTGTCCTACGAGCAGTACTTC. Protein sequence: CASRERGGLSYEQYF.

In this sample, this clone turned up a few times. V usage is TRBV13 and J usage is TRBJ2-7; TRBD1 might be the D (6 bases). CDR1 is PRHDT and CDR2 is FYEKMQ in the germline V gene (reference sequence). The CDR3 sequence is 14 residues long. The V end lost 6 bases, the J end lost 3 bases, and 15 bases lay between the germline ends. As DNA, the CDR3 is TGTGCCAGCAGGTGGAGTGGCAGGGGCTACGAGCAGTACTTC. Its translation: CASRWSGRGYEQYF.

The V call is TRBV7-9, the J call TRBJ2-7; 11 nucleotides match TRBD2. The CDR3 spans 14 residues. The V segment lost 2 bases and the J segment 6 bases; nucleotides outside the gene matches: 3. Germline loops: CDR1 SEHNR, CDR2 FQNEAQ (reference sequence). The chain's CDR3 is CASSLSLAGGEQYF. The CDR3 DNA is TGTGCCAGCAGCTTATCGCTAGCGGGAGGCGAGCAGTACTTC.